The rows below give T cell receptor beta chains drawn from one sample of a study of blood T cell repertoires in COVID-19. The table came from immunoSEQ multiplex PCR; TCRdb's copy has only in-frame clones and leaves some out. The data contain roughly 260,000 clones, approximately 81% of them singletons. Sequences were obtained from peripheral blood. These TCRs come from a woman younger than 30 with acute or convalescent COVID-19. Both conserved end residues are part of each CDR3. Fields, in order: D gene, J gene, V gene, clone size, CDR3 length, CDR3 DNA, CDR3 protein. A D gene is named only where the DNA matches it firmly. The size entry is marked missing in some rows and otherwise reads once, few, many or a size class.

D: TRBD1; J: TRBJ1-1; V: TRBV2; size: -; length: 13; DNA: TGTGCCAGCAACCCGACAGGGGGCACTGAAGCTTTCTTT; CDR3: CASNPTGGTEAFF
D: TRBD2; J: TRBJ2-3; V: TRBV7-3; size: once; length: 14; DNA: TGTGCCAGCAGCTTAGGACTAGTAGGAGATACGCAGTATTTT; CDR3: CASSLGLVGDTQYF
D: TRBD2; J: TRBJ2-5; V: TRBV30; size: -; length: 15; DNA: TGTGCCTGGAGTAGACTAGCGGTCCTCCAAGAGACCCAGTACTTC; CDR3: CAWSRLAVLQETQYF
D: -; J: TRBJ1-2; V: TRBV11-2; size: once; length: 14; DNA: TGTGCCAGCACCCCTAAGGAGGGGAACTATGGCTACACCTTC; CDR3: CASTPKEGNYGYTF
D: -; J: TRBJ1-2; V: TRBV10-2; size: -; length: 12; DNA: TGCGCCAGCAGTGAGGTGGGGCTTGGCTACACCTTC; CDR3: CASSEVGLGYTF
D: TRBD2; J: TRBJ2-7; V: TRBV6-5; size: few; length: 16; DNA: TGTGCCAGCAGTTACTCCGGGACTAGCGGTTCCTACGAGCAGTACTTC; CDR3: CASSYSGTSGSYEQYF
D: -; J: TRBJ2-7; V: TRBV3-1/TRBV3-2; size: few; length: 12; DNA: TGTGCCAGCAGCCAAGTTTATCGCGAGCAGTACTTC; CDR3: CASSQVYREQYF
D: -; J: TRBJ1-3; V: TRBV28; size: -; length: 15; DNA: TGTGCCAGCAGTTTAACGGGGGATAATGGAAACACCATATATTTT; CDR3: CASSLTGDNGNTIYF
D: -; J: TRBJ2-2; V: TRBV12-5; size: -; length: 14; DNA: TGTGCTAGTGCCACAGCAGGGTACCCCGGGGAGCTGTTTTTT; CDR3: CASATAGYPGELFF
D: -; J: TRBJ2-3; V: TRBV30; size: -; length: 14; DNA: TGTGCCTGGAGTGCTAGCGCCCTCACAGATACGCAGTATTTT; CDR3: CAWSASALTDTQYF
D: -; J: TRBJ2-1; V: TRBV25-1; size: -; length: 14; DNA: TGTGCCAGCAGTGAATATTTTGGGCCCAACGAGCAGTTCTTC; CDR3: CASSEYFGPNEQFF
D: -; J: TRBJ1-5; V: TRBV9; size: once; length: 13; DNA: TGTGCCAGCAGCGGGGGCAACAATCAGCCCCAGCATTTT; CDR3: CASSGGNNQPQHF
D: TRBD2; J: TRBJ2-4; V: TRBV4-3; size: -; length: 16; DNA: TGCGCCAGCAGCCAAGAGGCGTGGGGGGGGAAAAACATTCAGTACTTC; CDR3: CASSQEAWGGKNIQYF
D: TRBD2; J: TRBJ2-7; V: TRBV7-9; size: -; length: 14; DNA: TGTGCCAGCAGCCGTAGCGGGACGGTCTACGAGCAGTACTTC; CDR3: CASSRSGTVYEQYF
D: -; J: TRBJ2-3; V: TRBV28; size: -; length: 17; DNA: TGTGCCAGCAGTTTGGGGGGGGCCTATGGTGGTACAGATACGCAGTATTTT; CDR3: CASSLGGAYGGTDTQYF
D: TRBD1; J: TRBJ2-7; V: TRBV5-5; size: -; length: 14; DNA: TGTGCCAGCAGAGCGGGACAGGGAGCCTACGAGCAGTACTTC; CDR3: CASRAGQGAYEQYF
D: -; J: TRBJ2-1; V: TRBV4-3; size: -; length: 14; DNA: TGCGCCAGCAGCCAAGGAGTCCTGTACAATGAGCAGTTCTTC; CDR3: CASSQGVLYNEQFF
D: TRBD1; J: TRBJ2-2; V: TRBV18; size: once; length: 17; DNA: TGTGCCAGCTCACGCCGGGACAGGGGGGAGAACACCGGGGAGCTGTTTTTT; CDR3: CASSRRDRGENTGELFF
D: TRBD1; J: TRBJ1-3; V: TRBV3-1/TRBV3-2; size: -; length: 18; DNA: TGTGCCAGCACCCGAGGTCATCAGGGGGCGAGAAATGGAAACACCATATATTTT; CDR3: CASTRGHQGARNGNTIYF
D: -; J: TRBJ2-7; V: TRBV27; size: -; length: 12; DNA: TGTGCCAGCAGTAAGGGGTCCTACGAGCAGTACTTC; CDR3: CASSKGSYEQYF
D: TRBD1; J: TRBJ2-3; V: TRBV6-5; size: -; length: 14; DNA: TGTGCCAGTTACCTCGGACAGGGCCCAGATACGCAGTATTTT; CDR3: CASYLGQGPDTQYF
D: TRBD1; J: TRBJ1-1; V: TRBV19; size: -; length: 13; DNA: TGTGCCAGTAGAGACAGGGGGCTACCTGAAGCTTTCTTT; CDR3: CASRDRGLPEAFF
D: -; J: TRBJ2-2; V: TRBV11-3; size: -; length: 14; DNA: TGTGCCAGCAGCCCCGCGGTTAGCGGCGGGGAGCTGTTTTTT; CDR3: CASSPAVSGGELFF
D: TRBD2; J: TRBJ2-1; V: TRBV7-6; size: -; length: 15; DNA: TGTGCCAGCACCCATCCGGTGGGAGGGAACAATGAGCAGTTCTTC; CDR3: CASTHPVGGNNEQFF
D: -; J: TRBJ1-1; V: TRBV6-2/TRBV6-3; size: -; length: 16; DNA: TGTGCCAGCAGTAACCTCTTGGCAGGCGTGAACACTGAAGCTTTCTTT; CDR3: CASSNLLAGVNTEAFF
D: -; J: TRBJ1-2; V: TRBV3-1/TRBV3-2; size: -; length: 15; DNA: TGTGCCAGCAGCTATCAAGATGGCAGAAATTATGGCTACACCTTC; CDR3: CASSYQDGRNYGYTF
D: -; J: TRBJ1-1; V: TRBV7-2; size: -; length: 14; DNA: TGTGCCAGCAGCTTAGTAGCGCGGGACACTGAAGCTTTCTTT; CDR3: CASSLVARDTEAFF
D: -; J: TRBJ1-3; V: TRBV6-2/TRBV6-3; size: -; length: 14; DNA: TGTGCCAGCAGTTACTCAACAGGGAGCAACACCATATATTTT; CDR3: CASSYSTGSNTIYF
D: -; J: TRBJ2-7; V: TRBV10-3; size: -; length: 14; DNA: TGTGCCATCAGCGTAGAAGGCGGTCGGGACGAGCAGTACTTC; CDR3: CAISVEGGRDEQYF
D: TRBD1; J: TRBJ2-7; V: TRBV19; size: -; length: 15; DNA: TGTGCCAGTAGTAGGAGCGGACAGGAGAGCTACGAGCAGTACTTC; CDR3: CASSRSGQESYEQYF
D: -; J: TRBJ2-3; V: TRBV7-9; size: once; length: 13; DNA: TGTGCCAGCAGCCGACTACATGCCGATACGCAGTATTTT; CDR3: CASSRLHADTQYF
D: TRBD2; J: TRBJ2-6; V: TRBV11-2; size: -; length: 17; DNA: TGTGCCAGCAGCACCCCGGGACTAGCTTCTGGGGCCAACGTCCTGACTTTC; CDR3: CASSTPGLASGANVLTF
D: -; J: TRBJ1-6; V: TRBV18; size: -; length: 15; DNA: TGTGCCAGCTCACCAACTGACAGCCATAATTCACCCCTCCACTTT; CDR3: CASSPTDSHNSPLHF
D: TRBD2; J: TRBJ2-5; V: TRBV6-5; size: -; length: 16; DNA: TGTGCCAGCAGTTACTCGCTAGCGGGGATCCAAGAGACCCAGTACTTC; CDR3: CASSYSLAGIQETQYF
D: -; J: TRBJ2-3; V: TRBV4-3; size: -; length: 15; DNA: TGCGCCAGCAGCCAAAGAGCGGAGACGGCAGATACGCAGTATTTT; CDR3: CASSQRAETADTQYF
D: TRBD2; J: TRBJ2-1; V: TRBV24-1; size: few; length: 14; DNA: TGTGCCACCCAAAGCGGGAGTATCCCCTTTGAGCAGTTCTTC; CDR3: CATQSGSIPFEQFF
D: -; J: TRBJ2-7; V: TRBV19; size: -; length: 13; DNA: TGTGCCAGTAGTATTACGCCAGTCTACGAGCAGTACTTC; CDR3: CASSITPVYEQYF
D: TRBD1; J: TRBJ1-6; V: TRBV5-6; size: few; length: 15; DNA: TGTGCCAGCAGCTTCCCGACAGGGGCTCGTTCACCCCTCCACTTT; CDR3: CASSFPTGARSPLHF
D: TRBD2; J: TRBJ2-1; V: TRBV18; size: -; length: 18; DNA: TGTGCCAGCTCACTAGTTCGACTAGCGGGAGCCTCGGGCAATGAGCAGTTCTTC; CDR3: CASSLVRLAGASGNEQFF
D: -; J: TRBJ2-1; V: TRBV7-2; size: -; length: 14; DNA: TGTGCCAGCAGCTCCCAGGTCTTCAGGATTGAGCAGTTCTTC; CDR3: CASSSQVFRIEQFF
D: TRBD1; J: TRBJ1-4; V: TRBV3-1/TRBV3-2; size: -; length: 12; DNA: TGTGCCAGCAGCCGAGGACAGGGACAACTGTTTTTT; CDR3: CASSRGQGQLFF